This T cell receptor beta chain is from a study of shared clonotypes between healthy human individuals. As for the study in general: Those who served as donors were two women and a few men between the ages of 18 and 49. Study conclusions and caveats: Non-shared clonotypes displayed generation probabilities falling below those of clonotypes present in all four donors. The sampled material consisted only of blood, and tissue repertoires are likely to differ.

Libraries were prepared by immunoSEQ multiplex PCR; TCRdb keeps only in-frame clonotypes and omits some of them. The sample has 2 million to 2.5 million clones, around 95% seen once. This clone appeared a single time. The antigen is undetermined. Both subsets, CD45RA+ naive and CD45RA-negative memory, were split from the CD4+ cells. The sequenced sample was naive CD4+ T cells sorted from blood. As for subset: CD45RA+ positively selected. The receptor's source is a man younger than 35 in good health.

The DNA of the CDR3 is TGTGCCAGCAGTGAAGCGACAACGATTTGGGGGGCCCCGTATGGCTACACCTTC. As protein: CASSEATTIWGAPYGYTF. The rearrangement uses TRBV6-1 and TRBJ1-2; perhaps TRBD1 as D (6 bases). Per the germline V gene, CDR1 is MNHNS and CDR2 is SASEGT. V lost 0 bases, J lost 5 bases, and 22 bases lay in between. The CDR3 is made up of 18 amino acids.